Below are 16 T cell receptor beta chains sequenced from a single sample in a study of blood T cell repertoires in COVID-19. Assay used: immunoSEQ multiplex PCR; TCRdb lists only in-frame clones, some missing. The table includes about 220,000 clones, around 86% detected once. The sample was peripheral blood. Every receptor here comes from a woman aged 45-60 years with COVID-19, enrolled during active disease.

The chain has TRBV5-5 and TRBJ1-2; weak D call: TRBD1 (5 bases). The germline V and J ends were trimmed by 3 bases and 5 bases, with 20 bases remaining between them. This CDR3 has 16 amino acids. Germline V gene sequence: CDR1 SGHKS, CDR2 YYEKEE (reference sequence). CDR3 nucleotide sequence: TGTGCCAGCAGCTATACCGGGACTAAAGAAGGATATGGCTACACCTTC. This gives the protein CASSYTGTKEGYGYTF.

The J gene is TRBJ1-3, the V gene TRBV14; no clear D gene. Germline V gene lookup returns CDR1 SGHDN and CDR2 FVKESK. The CDR3 length is 17 residues. V dropped 4 bases and J dropped 4 bases, with 20 bases sitting between them. CDR3 sequence: CASSPTTPTWFGNTIYF. CDR3 coding DNA: TGTGCCAGCAGCCCGACGACACCTACCTGGTTCGGAAACACCATATATTTT.

The V and J genes are TRBV2 and TRBJ1-4; D possibly corresponds to TRBD1 (6 bases). V was trimmed by 7 bases and J by 0 bases, leaving 15 bases between them. CDR3 length: 16 amino acids. Germline V gene data show CDR1 as SNHLY and CDR2 as FYNNEI. In DNA form, the CDR3 reads TGTGCCAGCATACGAAGGACAGCCGCAACTAATGAAAAACTGTTTTTT. Its translation: CASIRRTAATNEKLFF.

The chain couples TRBV5-1 to TRBJ2-3; 7 nucleotides line up with TRBD1. Germline trimming cut 1 base from V and 5 bases from J; bases unmatched to any gene: 19. The CDR3 extends over 19 amino acids. The germline V gene has CDR1 SGHRS and CDR2 YFSETQ. CDR3 loop: CASSLIVSQGKPFKDTQYF. The CDR3 DNA reads as TGCGCCAGCAGCTTGATCGTATCACAGGGGAAACCTTTTAAAGATACGCAGTATTTT. The full variable domain, in which reference TRBV5-1 and TRBJ2-3 provide the parts outside the CDR3, is KAGVTQTPRYLIKTRGQQVTLSCSPISGHRSVSWYQQTPGQGLQFLFEYFSETQRNKGNFPGRFSGRQFSNSRSEMNVSTLELGDSALYLCASSLIVSQGKPFKDTQYFGPGTRLTVL.

The chain combines TRBV19 with TRBJ1-5; weak D call: TRBD1 (5 bases). The CDR3 has 13 residues. The V and J ends lost 6 bases and 4 bases respectively, with 10 bases between them. CDR1 is LNHDA and CDR2 is SQIVND in the germline V gene (reference sequence). DNA for the CDR3: TGTGCCAGTAGGCGACAGAGGAATCAGCCCCAGCATTTT. Protein sequence: CASRRQRNQPQHF.

This chain uses TRBV24-1 with TRBJ1-2; 7 bases map to TRBD1. This CDR3 is built from 14 residues. From germline, CDR1 is KGHDR and CDR2 SFDVKD. V lost 5 bases, J lost 7 bases, and 9 bases stayed unmatched. In nucleotides, the CDR3 is TGTGCCACCAGTGGGGAATGGACAGGAGCTGGCTACACCTTC. Residues: CATSGEWTGAGYTF.

This clone has just one count. This CDR3 is CASSLGQGKTDTQYF. The CDR3 bases are TGTGCCAGTAGTCTGGGGCAGGGTAAAACAGATACGCAGTATTTT. V and J are TRBV19 and TRBJ2-3, with D tentatively TRBD1 (5 bases). The V end was cut by 5 bases, the J end by 3 bases, with 15 bases between. This CDR3 spans 15 amino acids. Germline-derived CDR1 and CDR2 are LNHDA and SQIVND (reference sequence).

In this sample, this clone turned up once. The chain carries TRBV12-5 and TRBJ1-4; the D is unclear. CDR1 is LGHNT and CDR2 is FRNRAP in the germline V gene. The CDR3 contains 14 residues. Trimming shortened V by 5 bases and J by 0 bases, and 7 bases separated the two germline ends. The chain's CDR3 is CASGPLSTNEKLFF. The CDR3 nucleotides read TGTGCTAGTGGTCCACTATCAACTAATGAAAAACTGTTTTTT.

The J gene is TRBJ2-5, the V gene TRBV6-5; D possibly corresponds to TRBD2 (6 bases). The CDR3 sequence is 13 residues long. CDR1 is MNHEY, CDR2 SVGAGI, per germline. V lost 10 bases, J lost 3 bases, and 15 bases lay in between. CDR3 sequence (DNA): TGTGCCATTGGGGCGGGGCCCGAAGAGACCCAGTACTTC. Its protein is CAIGAGPEETQYF.

Worth noting for this clone: Additional DNA sequences in this sample encode the identical CDR3. The rearrangement uses TRBV18 and TRBJ1-1, with unresolved D. The ends were cut back, 6 bases at V and 1 base at J, with 6 bases in the middle. The CDR3 has 12 amino acids. Per the germline V gene, CDR1 is KGHSH and CDR2 is LQKENI. The CDR3 protein is CASSSGNTEAFF. For the CDR3, the DNA is TGTGCCAGCTCCTCAGGGAACACTGAAGCTTTCTTT.

This chain joins TRBV19 and TRBJ1-5, with a weak D call TRBD1 (5 bases). CDR3 length equals 12 residues. The germline V gene has CDR1 LNHDA and CDR2 SQIVND (reference sequence). V lost 6 bases to trimming and J lost 6 bases, with 9 bases between them. CDR3 residues: CASRLQGQPQHF. For the CDR3, the DNA is TGTGCCAGTAGACTGCAGGGTCAGCCCCAGCATTTT.

The rearrangement links TRBV7-3 to TRBJ2-3; 8 bases match TRBD2. This CDR3 contains 15 residues. Germline CDR1 and CDR2: SGHTA and FQGTGA. Trimming cost V 6 bases and J 4 bases; bases outside gene matches: 9. DNA of the CDR3: TGTGCCAGCAGTTCCGGGGGGGCCCGAGCAGATACGCAGTATTTT. Encoded protein: CASSSGGARADTQYF. Together with reference TRBV7-3 and TRBJ2-3, the CDR3 gives the full variable domain: GAGVSQTPSNKVTEKGKYVELRCDPISGHTALYWYRQSLGQGPEFLIYFQGTGAADDSGLPNDRFFAVRPEGSVSTLKIQRTERGDSAVYLCASSSGGARADTQYFGPGTRLTVL.

The rearrangement joins TRBV5-6 to TRBJ1-4, with 9 positions matching TRBD1. Germline V gene sequence: CDR1 SGHDT, CDR2 YYEEEE. CDR3 length: 16 amino acids. V shed 4 bases, J shed 5 bases, and the junction held 9 bases outside the gene matches. The CDR3 bases are TGTGCCAGCAGCCCTGGACAGGGGCGAGGGAATGAAAAACTGTTTTTT. Translating it yields CASSPGQGRGNEKLFF.

The gene calls are TRBV9 and TRBJ2-3; the match to TRBD2 covers 9 bases. Germline V lookup: CDR1 SGDLS, CDR2 YYNGEE. This CDR3 comprises 19 residues. J gave up 5 bases and V 0 bases, and 16 bases lay outside the gene matches. The CDR3 is CASSVAPSGGSFRVDTQYF. The CDR3 DNA is TGTGCCAGCAGCGTAGCTCCGAGCGGGGGGTCATTTCGGGTAGATACGCAGTATTTT.

The rearrangement links TRBV5-5 to TRBJ2-6; D gene uncertain. Per the germline V gene, CDR1 is SGHKS and CDR2 is YYEKEE (reference sequence). CDR3 size: 18 residues. The germline V and J ends were trimmed by 0 bases and 2 bases, with 15 bases remaining between them. CDR3 residues: CASSLEIPTVAGANVLTF. Here the CDR3 DNA reads TGTGCCAGCAGCTTGGAAATCCCCACAGTCGCTGGGGCCAACGTCCTGACTTTC.

The chain links TRBV13 to TRBJ2-3; 11 bases are a match to TRBD2. Germline CDR1 is PRHDT and CDR2 is FYEKMQ (reference sequence). J gave up 3 bases and V 5 bases, and 7 bases lay outside the gene matches. The CDR3 has 16 residues. In DNA form, the CDR3 reads TGTGCCAGCAGCGATTTAGCGGGGGGGGAGACAGATACGCAGTATTTT. Protein product: CASSDLAGGETDTQYF.